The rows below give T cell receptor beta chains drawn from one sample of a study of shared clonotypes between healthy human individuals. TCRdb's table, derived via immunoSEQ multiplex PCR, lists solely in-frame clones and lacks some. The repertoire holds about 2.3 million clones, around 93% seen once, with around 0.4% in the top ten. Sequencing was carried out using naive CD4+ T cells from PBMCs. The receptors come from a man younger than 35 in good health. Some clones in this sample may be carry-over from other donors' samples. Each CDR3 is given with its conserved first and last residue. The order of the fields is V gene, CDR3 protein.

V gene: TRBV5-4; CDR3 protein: CASSLPDGLAGGEYF
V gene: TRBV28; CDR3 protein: CASSSRDGYSNQPQHF
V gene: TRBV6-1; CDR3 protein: CASSVIGRGLYQPQHF
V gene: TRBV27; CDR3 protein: CASSLVYLGAENTEAFF
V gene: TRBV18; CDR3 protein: CASSRGSGSADTQYF
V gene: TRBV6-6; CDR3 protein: CASTRAGTEAFF
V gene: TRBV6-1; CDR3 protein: CASSEDPGSGELFF
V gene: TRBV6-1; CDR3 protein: CASRERGGTSETDTQYF
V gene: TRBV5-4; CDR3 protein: CASSLQGPWEKLFF
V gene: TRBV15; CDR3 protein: CATSRVGLYQGGNEQFF
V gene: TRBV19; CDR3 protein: CASSIDPVGGSNQPQHF
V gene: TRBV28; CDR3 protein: CASSARDRNKYEQYF
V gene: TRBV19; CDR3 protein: CASSIPGQANTEAFF
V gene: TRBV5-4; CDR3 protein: CASSLVPGSSYEQYF
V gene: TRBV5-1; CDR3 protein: CASSLEGGSYNEQFF
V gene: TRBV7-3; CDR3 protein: CASSLTGGQGAYNEQFF
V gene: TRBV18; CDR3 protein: CASSPAGTGGTDTQYF
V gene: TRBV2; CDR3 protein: CASTKTGQGTYGYTF
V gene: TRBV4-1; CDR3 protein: CASSQEGTGGHHEQYF
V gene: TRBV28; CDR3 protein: CASSSPQAGYYEQYF
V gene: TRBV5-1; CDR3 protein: CASMANDGYTF
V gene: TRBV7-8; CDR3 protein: CASSFRGGSPPANVDTQYF
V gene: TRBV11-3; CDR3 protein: CASSPTSGEQYF
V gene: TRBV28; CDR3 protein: CASPYLIGVGQYF
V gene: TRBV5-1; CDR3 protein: CASSFYEGNIQYF
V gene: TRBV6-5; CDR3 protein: CASRKTGRIYEQYF
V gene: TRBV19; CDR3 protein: CASSIRSDRGYEQYF
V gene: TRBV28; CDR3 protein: CASSYSDRIYSNQPQHF
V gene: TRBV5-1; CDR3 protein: CASSAAPRQNTEAFF
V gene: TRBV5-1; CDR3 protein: CASSLDGTSYGYTF
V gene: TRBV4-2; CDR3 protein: CASSQWVAGGISTDTQYF
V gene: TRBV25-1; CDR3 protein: CASSRTSGLSSYNEQFF
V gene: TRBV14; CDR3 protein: CASSPRQGGNEQFF
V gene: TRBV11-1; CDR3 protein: CASSRRPGQNLNGYTF
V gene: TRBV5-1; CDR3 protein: CASSLEGSGNTIYF
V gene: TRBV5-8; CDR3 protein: CASSFADINYEQYF
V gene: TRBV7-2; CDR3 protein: CASSLRDRAYGYTF
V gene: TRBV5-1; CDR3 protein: CASSAGPYEQYF
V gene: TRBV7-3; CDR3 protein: CASSLISNTEAFF
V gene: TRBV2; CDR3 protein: CASQREAIYSYEQYF
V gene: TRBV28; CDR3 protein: CASSSLPNTEAFF
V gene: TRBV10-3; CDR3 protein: CAISPTGTGYNEQFF
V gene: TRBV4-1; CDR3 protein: CASSQPTRLAGGLSSYNEQFF
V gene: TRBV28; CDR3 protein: CGSSGPSSGANVLTF